These T cell receptor beta chains were read from a single sample in a study of blood T cell repertoires in COVID-19. Clones were read by immunoSEQ multiplex PCR, and TCRdb kept only the in-frame ones, dropping some. This sample has some 70,000 clones; around 90% occur once, and the top ten carry around 10%. Material for sequencing was PBMCs or T cells enriched from blood (not recorded which). The receptor source for this set is a woman in her thirties or forties who had recovered from COVID-19. Each CDR3 is given with its conserved first and last residue. Fields, in order: clone size, D gene, V gene, J gene, CDR3 DNA, CDR3 protein. A D gene is named only where the DNA matches it firmly. Rows may omit the clone size; those that give it use once, few, many or a size class.

clone size: .
D gene: TRBD2
V gene: TRBV4-2
J gene: TRBJ2-1
CDR3 DNA: TGTGCCAGCAGCCAAGGCGGCGGGGGGGTATACAATGAGCAGTTCTTC
CDR3 protein: CASSQGGGGVYNEQFF

clone size: .
D gene: TRBD1
V gene: TRBV6-6
J gene: TRBJ1-2
CDR3 DNA: TGTGCCAGCAGGAAAGGACAGGGCTATGGCTACACCTTC
CDR3 protein: CASRKGQGYGYTF

clone size: .
D gene: TRBD2
V gene: TRBV19
J gene: TRBJ2-3
CDR3 DNA: TGTGCCAGTAGGAGGACTAGCGGGAGTACTTTCACAGATACGCAGTATTTT
CDR3 protein: CASRRTSGSTFTDTQYF

clone size: .
D gene: .
V gene: TRBV27
J gene: TRBJ1-2
CDR3 DNA: TGTGCCAGCAGTCCGCTCAGACAGGTCTTTTCCTATGGCTACACCTTC
CDR3 protein: CASSPLRQVFSYGYTF

clone size: .
D gene: .
V gene: TRBV15
J gene: TRBJ1-1
CDR3 DNA: TGTGCCACCAGACTGTCACAGGGTTCGAACACTGAAGCTTTCTTT
CDR3 protein: CATRLSQGSNTEAFF

clone size: .
D gene: .
V gene: TRBV24-1
J gene: TRBJ2-3
CDR3 DNA: TGTGCCACCAGTGACGGCACAGATACGCAGTATTTT
CDR3 protein: CATSDGTDTQYF

clone size: .
D gene: TRBD2
V gene: TRBV3-1/TRBV3-2
J gene: TRBJ2-7
CDR3 DNA: TGTGCCAGCAGCCAAAGGGGACTAGTCGACGAGCAGTACTTC
CDR3 protein: CASSQRGLVDEQYF

clone size: .
D gene: TRBD1
V gene: TRBV6-4
J gene: TRBJ1-1
CDR3 DNA: TGTGCCAGCAGTGAATTTCAGGGGGCGAACACTGAAGCTTTCTTT
CDR3 protein: CASSEFQGANTEAFF

clone size: .
D gene: TRBD1
V gene: TRBV5-1
J gene: TRBJ2-5
CDR3 DNA: TGCGCCAGCAGCTTGGGGGACAGAGAGACCCAGTACTTC
CDR3 protein: CASSLGDRETQYF

clone size: .
D gene: .
V gene: TRBV29-1
J gene: TRBJ1-3
CDR3 DNA: TGCAGCGTTGGGCAGGGCTCTGGAAACACCATATATTTT
CDR3 protein: CSVGQGSGNTIYF

clone size: .
D gene: TRBD2
V gene: TRBV19
J gene: TRBJ2-1
CDR3 DNA: TGTGCCAGTAGTATAACGGGGGGGCCTAGTGAGCAGTTCTTC
CDR3 protein: CASSITGGPSEQFF

clone size: .
D gene: TRBD2
V gene: TRBV5-6
J gene: TRBJ2-5
CDR3 DNA: TGTGCCAGCAGTCTGCGGGCGGGAGTACAAGAGACCCAGTACTTC
CDR3 protein: CASSLRAGVQETQYF

clone size: once
D gene: .
V gene: TRBV18
J gene: TRBJ1-1
CDR3 DNA: TGTGCCAGCTCACCTCAGGGGAGTGAAGCTTTCTTT
CDR3 protein: CASSPQGSEAFF

clone size: .
D gene: .
V gene: TRBV7-6
J gene: TRBJ1-6
CDR3 DNA: TGTGCCAGCAGCCCATTCCCCGGGGGGGGCACTGATAATTCACCCCTCCACTTT
CDR3 protein: CASSPFPGGGTDNSPLHF

clone size: .
D gene: TRBD1
V gene: TRBV2
J gene: TRBJ2-1
CDR3 DNA: TGTGCCAGCAGCCACACCCGGACAGGGAGTAATGAGCAGTTCTTC
CDR3 protein: CASSHTRTGSNEQFF

clone size: .
D gene: TRBD1
V gene: TRBV11-2
J gene: TRBJ2-1
CDR3 DNA: TGTGCCAGCAGCCGCAACCGGGACAGTTATGAGCAGTTCTTC
CDR3 protein: CASSRNRDSYEQFF

clone size: .
D gene: .
V gene: TRBV2
J gene: TRBJ2-5
CDR3 DNA: TGTGCCAGCAGCAGGGGCCGAACAGCGGAGACCCAGTACTTC
CDR3 protein: CASSRGRTAETQYF

clone size: .
D gene: .
V gene: TRBV29-1
J gene: TRBJ1-2
CDR3 DNA: TGCAGCGTTGAAGCCGTTGGGGGGGCGGGTGGCTACACCTTC
CDR3 protein: CSVEAVGGAGGYTF

clone size: .
D gene: TRBD1
V gene: TRBV27
J gene: TRBJ1-5
CDR3 DNA: TGTGCCAGCAGACAACCAGGGACAGGACCCCAGCCCCAGCATTTT
CDR3 protein: CASRQPGTGPQPQHF

clone size: .
D gene: TRBD1
V gene: TRBV6-5
J gene: TRBJ1-2
CDR3 DNA: TGTGCCAGCAGTTCTCGAGGGACAGATGGCTACACCTTC
CDR3 protein: CASSSRGTDGYTF

clone size: .
D gene: .
V gene: TRBV6-4
J gene: TRBJ1-1
CDR3 DNA: TGTGCCAGCAGCCCCCGGGGGAACACTGAAGCTTTCTTT
CDR3 protein: CASSPRGNTEAFF

clone size: once
D gene: .
V gene: TRBV6-5
J gene: TRBJ1-3
CDR3 DNA: TGTGCCAGCAGTTCCGGACAGGGAAACACCATATATTTT
CDR3 protein: CASSSGQGNTIYF

clone size: .
D gene: TRBD1
V gene: TRBV6-1
J gene: TRBJ2-7
CDR3 DNA: TGTGCCAGCAGTGAAGGGACAGGGGGGTTCTACGAGCAGTACTTC
CDR3 protein: CASSEGTGGFYEQYF

clone size: .
D gene: TRBD1
V gene: TRBV3-1/TRBV3-2
J gene: TRBJ1-1
CDR3 DNA: TGTGCCAGCAGCCAAGATAACAGGGGTTACACTGAAGCTTTCTTT
CDR3 protein: CASSQDNRGYTEAFF

clone size: .
D gene: TRBD1
V gene: TRBV6-5
J gene: TRBJ1-5
CDR3 DNA: TGTGCCAGCAGCCCACAGGGGAGCAATCAGCCCCAGCATTTT
CDR3 protein: CASSPQGSNQPQHF

clone size: .
D gene: .
V gene: TRBV28
J gene: TRBJ1-5
CDR3 DNA: TGTGCCAGCAGTTACCTTCTAGATGGCAAAAGAAGCAATCAGCCCCAGCATTTT
CDR3 protein: CASSYLLDGKRSNQPQHF

clone size: .
D gene: .
V gene: TRBV19
J gene: TRBJ1-2
CDR3 DNA: TGTGCCAGTAGTACGACGACTATGAGGCGAGACTATGGCTACACCTTC
CDR3 protein: CASSTTTMRRDYGYTF

clone size: .
D gene: TRBD1
V gene: TRBV10-2
J gene: TRBJ2-7
CDR3 DNA: TGCGCCTCAGCAGAGGGGACAGGGTTACACGAGCAGTACTTC
CDR3 protein: CASAEGTGLHEQYF

clone size: few
D gene: TRBD1
V gene: TRBV5-1
J gene: TRBJ1-3
CDR3 DNA: TGCGCCAGCAGCTTGAGTGTGTTAGCAGGGGGAGGAAACACCATATATTTT
CDR3 protein: CASSLSVLAGGGNTIYF

clone size: few
D gene: TRBD1
V gene: TRBV19
J gene: TRBJ1-2
CDR3 DNA: TGTGCCAGCGAAAAGGACAGGGGGCAAGGAGGCTACACCTTC
CDR3 protein: CASEKDRGQGGYTF

clone size: few
D gene: TRBD1
V gene: TRBV9
J gene: TRBJ1-1
CDR3 DNA: TGTGCCAGCAGAGCCGACAGGGGGAACACTGAAGCTTTCTTT
CDR3 protein: CASRADRGNTEAFF

clone size: .
D gene: TRBD1
V gene: TRBV2
J gene: TRBJ1-2
CDR3 DNA: TGTGCCAGCAGTGACAGGGGGCGTAGCTATGGCTACACCTTC
CDR3 protein: CASSDRGRSYGYTF

clone size: .
D gene: .
V gene: TRBV15
J gene: TRBJ1-4
CDR3 DNA: TGTGCCACCAGCAGAGATTTATCCTCAGGGGAAGAAAAACTGTTTTTT
CDR3 protein: CATSRDLSSGEEKLFF

clone size: .
D gene: .
V gene: TRBV5-8
J gene: TRBJ1-2
CDR3 DNA: TGTGCCAGCAATCGGATAGAGGGGGTCAGCACCTTC
CDR3 protein: CASNRIEGVSTF

clone size: .
D gene: TRBD2
V gene: TRBV18
J gene: TRBJ2-5
CDR3 DNA: TGTGCCAGCTCACCGGAGCCGCCGGGACTAGCGCAGCCAGAGACCCAGTACTTC
CDR3 protein: CASSPEPPGLAQPETQYF

clone size: .
D gene: TRBD1
V gene: TRBV4-2
J gene: TRBJ1-5
CDR3 DNA: TGTGCCAGCAGAGGGGACAGGTGGAGCAATCAGCCCCAGCATTTT
CDR3 protein: CASRGDRWSNQPQHF

clone size: .
D gene: .
V gene: TRBV3-1/TRBV3-2
J gene: TRBJ2-3
CDR3 DNA: TGTGCCAGCAGCCAAGACAGGCCAGGGACGCAGTATTTT
CDR3 protein: CASSQDRPGTQYF

clone size: .
D gene: TRBD1
V gene: TRBV3-1/TRBV3-2
J gene: TRBJ1-1
CDR3 DNA: TGTGCCAGCAGCCAAGTGATGACAGGGAGGAACACTGAAGCTTTCTTT
CDR3 protein: CASSQVMTGRNTEAFF